Following are 3 T cell receptor beta chains from one sample sequenced in a study of blood T cell repertoires in COVID-19. Sequenced by immunoSEQ multiplex PCR; TCRdb stores in-frame clones only, minus some. The sample shows more than 100,000 clones, about 79% of them seen only once. Sequenced: peripheral blood. The receptors derive from a woman aged 45 to 65 with acute or convalescent COVID-19.

In this sample, this clone turned up a few times. Other DNA sequences from this sample encode an identical CDR3 as well. This sequence joins TRBV3-1 (or the pseudogene TRBV3-2) and TRBJ1-6; 8 nucleotides line up with TRBD1. The CDR3 loop spans 15 amino acids. The germline V gene has CDR1 LGHDT and CDR2 YNNKEL (reference sequence). J gave up 7 bases and V 4 bases, and 6 bases lay outside the gene matches. The CDR3 DNA sequence: TGTGCCAGCAGCCTTAGGACAGGGTTGAATTCACCCCTCCACTTT. It is translated as CASSLRTGLNSPLHF.

The chain uses TRBV12-3 or TRBV12-4 and TRBJ1-2; D gene uncertain. V lost 4 bases to trimming and J lost 0 bases, with 6 bases between them. The CDR3 is 13 residues long. The CDR3 sequence: CASSSRANYGYTF. The CDR3 bases are TGTGCCAGCAGTTCGCGAGCTAACTATGGCTACACCTTC.

On this clone itself: Within the sample, other DNA sequences also encode this same CDR3. The chain combines TRBV27 with TRBJ1-5; D is ambiguous. V was trimmed by 0 bases and J by 2 bases, leaving 5 bases between them. Germline V gives CDR1 MNHEY, CDR2 SMNVEV (reference sequence). This CDR3 contains 14 residues. CDR3 bases: TGTGCCAGCAGTTTATCTCAGGGCAATCAGCCCCAGCATTTT. Residues: CASSLSQGNQPQHF.